This TCR beta chain came from a study of early stage breast cancer tumors. Study context: Samples were sequenced at 7.5 to 10-fold average coverage.

Per the germline V gene, CDR1 is SGHAT and CDR2 is FQNNGV. This CDR3 spans 15 amino acids. The germline V and J ends were trimmed by 6 bases and 1 base, with 15 bases remaining between them. Clones were sequenced by immunoSEQ multiplex PCR, and TCRdb holds only the in-frame ones, with some missing. The sample has around 53,000 clones, 85% to 95% seen once; the top ten hold approximately 5%. What was sequenced was blood. This TCR was recovered from a person aged 65-85 years with breast cancer. The chain carries TRBV11-2 and TRBJ1-1; D possibly corresponds to TRBD1 (5 bases). Written as DNA, the CDR3 is TGTGCCAGCAGACCAATTGACAGACCGAACACTGAAGCTTTCTTT. Its translation is CASRPIDRPNTEAFF.